Below are 12 T cell receptor beta chains sequenced from a single sample in a study of blood T cell repertoires in COVID-19. Repertoires were generated with immunoSEQ multiplex PCR, while TCRdb's copy carries only in-frame clones and drops some. The sample holds some 270,000 clones; around 89% are singletons and the top ten take 4.1%. The sample comprised PBMCs or T cells enriched from blood (not recorded which). Receptors originate from a woman aged 25 to 39 with acute COVID-19.

CDR3 loop: CASSDSGDSTDTQYF. CDR3 nucleotides: TGTGCCAGCAGTGACTCTGGAGACAGCACAGATACGCAGTATTTT. This chain links TRBV6-4 with TRBJ2-3, with unresolved D. The V end was cut by 0 bases, the J end by 0 bases, with 7 bases between. The CDR3 is 15 residues long. CDR1 is MRHNA and CDR2 is SNTAGT in the germline V gene.

The CDR3: CASSLALEGELFF. The DNA of the CDR3 is TGCGCCAGCAGCTTGGCCTTGGAGGGGGAGCTGTTTTTT. V usage is TRBV5-1 and J usage is TRBJ2-2; D is unresolved. This CDR3 has 13 amino acids. Germline V CDR1 and CDR2: SGHRS, YFSETQ. V dropped 0 bases and J dropped 8 bases, with 8 bases sitting between them.

V and J are TRBV4-1 and TRBJ1-1; 7 bases map to TRBD1. CDR3 length: 14 residues. V trimming: 3 bases; J trimming: 4 bases; junction bases outside the gene matches: 5. Per the germline V gene, CDR1 is MGHRA and CDR2 is YSYEKL. As DNA, the CDR3 is TGCGCCAGCAGCCATCTCGGACAGGCCACTGAAGCTTTCTTT. As protein: CASSHLGQATEAFF.

The chain employs TRBV9 and TRBJ2-3, with D tentatively TRBD2 (5 bases). V lost 4 bases and J lost 0, with 15 bases in between. The germline V gene encodes CDR1 SGDLS and CDR2 YYNGEE. The CDR3 contains 16 residues. The CDR3 DNA follows: TGTGCCAGCAGCTCTCTAGCAGTTACTAGCACAGATACGCAGTATTTT. This gives the protein CASSSLAVTSTDTQYF. Full variable domain (remainder filled in from reference TRBV9 and TRBJ2-3): DSGVTQTPKHLITATGQRVTLRCSPRSGDLSVYWYQQSLDQGLQFLIQYYNGEERAKGNILERFSAQQFPDLHSELNLSSLELGDSALYFCASSSLAVTSTDTQYFGPGTRLTVL.

The chain couples TRBV28 to TRBJ2-2, with TRBD1 identical over 8 bases. The CDR3 contains 15 residues. Trimming cost V 4 bases and J 3 bases; bases outside gene matches: 4. The germline V gene has CDR1 MDHEN and CDR2 SYDVKM. Here the CDR3 reads CASSSGQDYTGELFF. The CDR3, as DNA: TGTGCCAGCAGTTCGGGACAGGATTACACCGGGGAGCTGTTTTTT.

This chain links TRBV20-1 with TRBJ2-3, with no clear D. This CDR3 comprises 20 residues. Per the germline V gene, CDR1 is DFQATT and CDR2 is SNEGSKA (reference sequence). The V end was cut by 3 bases, the J end by 0 bases, with 28 bases between. The CDR3 loop reads CSASSLFSIFIKASTDTQYF. DNA of the CDR3: TGCAGTGCTAGTTCCCTTTTCTCAATCTTCATAAAAGCTAGCACAGATACGCAGTATTTT.

The V call is TRBV24-1, the J call TRBJ2-7, with D possibly matching TRBD2 (5 bases). The CDR3 sequence is 15 residues long. Per germline, CDR1 KGHDR and CDR2 SFDVKD. V lost 3 bases to trimming and J lost 2 bases, with 13 bases between them. The CDR3 nucleotides read TGTGCCACCAGTGATCCGCAGGAGACTACCTACGAGCAGTACTTC. Protein sequence: CATSDPQETTYEQYF.

The chain carries TRBV21-1 and TRBJ1-1; the table assigns TRBD1, which was not confirmed against the DNA. TRBV21-1 is shown as a pseudogene. The CDR3 contains 17 residues. The CDR3 DNA follows: TGTGCCAGCAGTAATGGATTCCGGGACAGGAAGAACACTGAAGCTTTCTTT. Residues: CASSNGFRDRKNTEAFF.

The chain couples TRBV27 to TRBJ1-4; D possibly corresponds to TRBD1 (6 bases). Germline CDR1 is MNHEY and CDR2 is SMNVEV (reference sequence). The CDR3 spans 15 residues. Trimming removed 2 bases from V and 7 bases from J, with 14 bases in between. The chain's CDR3 is CASSLLGTRGEKLFF. CDR3 coding DNA: TGTGCCAGCAGTTTACTTGGGACAAGGGGTGAAAAACTGTTTTTT.

J is TRBJ2-1 and V is TRBV2; TRBD2 agrees at 14 bases. The germline V gene encodes CDR1 SNHLY and CDR2 FYNNEI. The CDR3 runs 14 residues. The V and J ends lost 7 bases and 7 bases, in that order; junction bases with no gene match: 3. The CDR3 region is CASKGTSGSNEQFF. CDR3 in DNA: TGTGCCAGCAAGGGGACTAGCGGGAGTAATGAGCAGTTCTTC.

The chain employs TRBV28 and TRBJ1-2, with 8 bases identical to TRBD1. Germline V gene sequence: CDR1 MDHEN, CDR2 SYDVKM. Trimming at V came to 4 bases and at J to 4 bases, leaving 2 bases not matched to a gene. This CDR3 has 13 amino acids. The CDR3 here is CASSSGQVYGYTF. The CDR3 nucleotides are TGTGCCAGCAGTTCGGGACAGGTCTATGGCTACACCTTC.

The chain is built from TRBV19 and TRBJ1-4; D remains ambiguous. This CDR3 has 15 amino acids. Trimming stripped 3 bases from V and 6 bases from J, with 14 bases between. The germline CDR1 and CDR2 sequences are LNHDA and SQIVND (reference sequence). The CDR3 bases are TGTGCCAGTAGTATGTGGTCGGGGATCGATGAAAAACTGTTTTTT. The encoded protein is CASSMWSGIDEKLFF.